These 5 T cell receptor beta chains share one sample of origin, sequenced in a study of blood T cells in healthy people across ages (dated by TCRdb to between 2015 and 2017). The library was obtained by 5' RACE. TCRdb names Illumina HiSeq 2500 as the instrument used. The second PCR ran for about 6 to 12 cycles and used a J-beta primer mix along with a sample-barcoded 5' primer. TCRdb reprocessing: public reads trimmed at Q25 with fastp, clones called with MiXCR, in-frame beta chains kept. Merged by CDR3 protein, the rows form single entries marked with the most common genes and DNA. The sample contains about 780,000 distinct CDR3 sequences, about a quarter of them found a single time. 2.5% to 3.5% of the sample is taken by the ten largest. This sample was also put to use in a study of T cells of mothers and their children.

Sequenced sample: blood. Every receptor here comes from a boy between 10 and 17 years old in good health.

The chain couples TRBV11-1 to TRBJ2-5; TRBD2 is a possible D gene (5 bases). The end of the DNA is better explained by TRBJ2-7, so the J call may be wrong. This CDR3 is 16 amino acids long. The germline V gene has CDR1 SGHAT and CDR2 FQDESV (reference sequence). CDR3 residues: CASSLVRGQNSYEQYF. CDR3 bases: TGTGCCAGCAGCTTAGTTCGAGGGCAGAATTCCTACGAGCAGTACTTC.

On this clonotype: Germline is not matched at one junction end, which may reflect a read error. CDR3 in DNA: TGTGCCAGCAGTGAGGGGGCGGTACGCACAGATACGCAGTGTTTT. This sequence encodes CASSEGAVRTDTQCF. The rearrangement uses TRBV2 and TRBJ2-3; D might be TRBD1 (6 bases). The CDR3 runs 15 residues. Germline V gene sequence: CDR1 SNHLY, CDR2 FYNNEI.

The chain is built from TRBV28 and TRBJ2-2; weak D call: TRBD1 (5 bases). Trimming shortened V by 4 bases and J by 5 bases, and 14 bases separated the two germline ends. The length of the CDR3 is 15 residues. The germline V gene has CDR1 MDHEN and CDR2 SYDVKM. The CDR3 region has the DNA TGTGCCAGCAGTTCGTGGGGCCAAGGGACCGGGGAGCTGTTTTTT. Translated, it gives CASSSWGQGTGELFF.

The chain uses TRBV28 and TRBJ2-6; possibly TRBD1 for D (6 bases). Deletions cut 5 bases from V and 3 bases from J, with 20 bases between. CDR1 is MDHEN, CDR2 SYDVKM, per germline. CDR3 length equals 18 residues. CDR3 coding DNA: TGTGCCAGCAGTCTGACGTTTTACAGGGTCCGTGGGGCCAACGTCCTGACTTTC. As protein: CASSLTFYRVRGANVLTF. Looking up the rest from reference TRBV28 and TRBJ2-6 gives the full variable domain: DVKVTQSSRYLVKRTGEKVFLECVQDMDHENMFWYRQDPGLGLRLIYFSYDVKMKEKGDIPEGYSVSREKKERFSLILESASTNQTSMYLCASSLTFYRVRGANVLTFGAGSRLTVL.

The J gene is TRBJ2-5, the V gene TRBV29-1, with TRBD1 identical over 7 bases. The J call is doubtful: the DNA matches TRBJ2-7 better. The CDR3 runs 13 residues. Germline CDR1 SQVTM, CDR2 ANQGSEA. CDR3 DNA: TGCAGCGTGGAGGACAGGCTTTCGTACGAGCAGTACTTC. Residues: CSVEDRLSYEQYF.